These T cell receptor beta chains were read from a single sample in a study of cytomegalovirus exposure and HLA in healthy donors. Assay: immunoSEQ multiplex PCR; the TCRdb copy retains only in-frame clones and omits some. The profile covers about 140,000 clones, with roughly 80% appearing a single time and roughly 2.9% taken by the ten largest. Sequenced material: PBMCs. These receptors all come from a woman aged 25 to 45 in good health and CMV-seronegative. Both conserved end residues are part of each CDR3. Each record gives: D gene, V gene, J gene, CDR3 length, clone size, CDR3 DNA, CDR3 protein. D genes are given only for firm matches. The size of a clone is reported for some rows only, either as once, few or many, or as a class for expanded clones.

>NA|TRBV5-1|TRBJ1-1|13|few
TGCGCCAGCACCTTACAGGGGAACACTGAAGCTTTCTTT
CASTLQGNTEAFF
>NA|TRBV10-1|TRBJ2-1|17|NA
TGCGCCAGCAGTGATTCTTCAGGTTCCCCACGCGGGAATGAGCAGTTCTTC
CASSDSSGSPRGNEQFF
>NA|TRBV5-1|TRBJ2-7|11|NA
TGCGCCAGCAGCTCTAACTACGAGCAGTACTTC
CASSSNYEQYF
>TRBD2|TRBV6-4|TRBJ2-3|14|NA
TGTGCCAGCAGCCTGACTAGCGGGCTCGATACGCAGTATTTT
CASSLTSGLDTQYF
>NA|TRBV28|TRBJ1-1|13|NA
TGTGCCAGCAACCAGGGAGGGGGCACTGAAGCTTTCTTT
CASNQGGGTEAFF
>TRBD2|TRBV4-1|TRBJ2-5|15|NA
TGCGCCAGCAGCCCGGAAGTAGCGGGGGCAGAGACCCAGTACTTC
CASSPEVAGAETQYF
>NA|TRBV5-1|TRBJ1-1|13|few
TGCGCCAGCAGCTTGGCCGGTAACACTGAAGCTTTCTTT
CASSLAGNTEAFF
>TRBD2|TRBV2|TRBJ2-7|17|NA
TGTGCCAGCAGTGGAGCTTCGACTAGCGGGTACTCCTACGAGCAGTACTTC
CASSGASTSGYSYEQYF
>NA|TRBV11-2|TRBJ2-5|15|NA
TGTGCCAGCAGCGCCCCCGGCAGCGGGCAGGAGACCCAGTACTTC
CASSAPGSGQETQYF
>TRBD2|TRBV27|TRBJ2-2|15|NA
TGTGCCAGCAGTTTTAGTGCGGGAGGGACCGGGGAGCTGTTTTTT
CASSFSAGGTGELFF
>TRBD1|TRBV5-1|TRBJ2-5|14|NA
TGCGCCAGCAGCTCAGCCACAGGGGTGGAGACCCAGTACTTC
CASSSATGVETQYF
>NA|TRBV19|TRBJ1-5|15|NA
TGTGCCAGTAGTATTTCGGCAGGGTACAATCAGCCCCAGCATTTT
CASSISAGYNQPQHF
>NA|TRBV9|TRBJ1-3|14|few
TGTGCCAGCAGCGTAGGCAGGGGCGAAAACACCATATATTTT
CASSVGRGENTIYF
>TRBD1|TRBV27|TRBJ1-2|14|NA
TGTGCCAGCGGGACAGGGGACCTGTACTATGGCTACACCTTC
CASGTGDLYYGYTF
>NA|TRBV5-1|TRBJ2-2|15|NA
TGCGCCAGCAGTTGGGCCAGGGCCAACACCGGGGAGCTGTTTTTT
CASSWARANTGELFF
>TRBD1|TRBV6-6|TRBJ1-5|14|few
TGTGCCAGCAGTTCAGGGGGTGACAATCAGCCCCAGCATTTT
CASSSGGDNQPQHF
>TRBD1|TRBV18|TRBJ2-7|15|NA
TGTGCCAGCTCACCACCAACTAGGACAGGGGACGAGCAGTACTTC
CASSPPTRTGDEQYF
>NA|TRBV14|TRBJ1-6|15|NA
TGTGCCAGCAGCCAAGTCTACAGCCATAATTCACCCCTCCACTTT
CASSQVYSHNSPLHF
>NA|TRBV29-1|TRBJ1-2|11|NA
TGCAGCGTTGTGGGGCCAGATGGCTACACCTTC
CSVVGPDGYTF
>NA|TRBV7-9|TRBJ2-2|13|NA
TGTGCCAGAACGGCGGGGAACACCGGGGAGCTGTTTTTT
CARTAGNTGELFF
>NA|TRBV5-6|TRBJ1-2|15|NA
TGTGCCAGCAGCTTGAATGCAGGGAAGAACTATGGCTACACCTTC
CASSLNAGKNYGYTF
>TRBD1|TRBV2|TRBJ2-1|15|NA
TGTGCCAGCAGTGAACAGGGGGCCGAAATGTCTGAGCAGTTCTTC
CASSEQGAEMSEQFF
>TRBD1|TRBV13|TRBJ2-1|12|NA
TGTGCCAGCCAACAGGGGTACAATGAGCAGTTCTTC
CASQQGYNEQFF
>TRBD2|TRBV7-8|TRBJ2-7|16|NA
TGTGCCAGCAGCTTAGTTGCGGGAGCTACTATAAGGGAGCAGTACTTC
CASSLVAGATIREQYF
>TRBD1|TRBV19|TRBJ1-1|15|once
TGTGCCAGTAGTGCCGCGCCGGGACAGGGGGCTGGAGCTTTCTTT
CASSAAPGQGAGAFF
>NA|TRBV5-6|TRBJ2-6|16|few
TGTGCCAGCAGCTCACTCAAGAGCTCTGGGGCCAACGTCCTGACTTTC
CASSSLKSSGANVLTF
>NA|TRBV19|TRBJ2-1|13|once
TGTGCCAGTAGCCCCCGCCAGGGAAGTGAGCAGTTCTTC
CASSPRQGSEQFF
>NA|TRBV6-6|TRBJ2-5|13|NA
TGTGCCACCACAACCAGGGGTTCAGAGACCCAGTACTTC
CATTTRGSETQYF
>TRBD1|TRBV7-9|TRBJ2-2|16|NA
TGTGCCTTCCGGGACAGGGGGCAATGGAGTACCGGGGAGCTGTTTTTT
CAFRDRGQWSTGELFF